This T cell receptor beta chain was identified during a study of blood T cell repertoires in COVID-19. At the level of the study: Italy, Spain and the United States were the sources of the convalescent and acute COVID-19 samples. From T cells, B-cell-depleted T cells, or PBMCs came the material, which was cDNA or gDNA.

Trimming took 7 bases from V and 7 from J; bases not matched to a gene: 19. Germline V gene lookup returns CDR1 MDHEN and CDR2 SYDVKM. This CDR3 comprises 18 residues. In assigning cohorts, the study relied on participant-reported clinical history. Individuals in the exposed group had encountered a COVID-19 case within 2 weeks preceding study entry. Sequenced by immunoSEQ multiplex PCR; TCRdb stores in-frame clones only, minus some. This table holds 200,000 to 250,000 clones, approximately 90% found once. Sequenced: PBMCs or T cells enriched from blood (not recorded which). The receptor's source is a man in his forties or fifties who had been exposed to COVID-19. This chain joins TRBV28 and TRBJ2-1; 10 bases line up with TRBD2. The CDR3 loop reads CASIPTGEVAGGRNEQFF. As DNA, the CDR3 is TGTGCCAGCATCCCGACAGGGGAAGTAGCGGGAGGAAGGAATGAGCAGTTCTTC.